The following is a TCR beta chain sequence with its context. This clone's antigen is unknown. Base quality data are lacking; no much larger clone is found one base away. The sample originates from a study of blood T cell repertoires in COVID-19 (dated by TCRdb to 2020 to 2021). Looking at the study overall: The collaborator samples originated in the United States, Italy and Spain and spanned the acute and convalescent phases of COVID-19. The material from the prospective study consisted of cDNA or gDNA derived from T cells, B-cell-depleted T cells, or PBMCs. The sample metadata nearly always contained a de-identified subject ID, COVID-19 status, age in years and sex. Samples came from the ongoing ImmuneRACE study (first 160 participants) plus 1,254 subjects from 6 global collaborators. Where available, HLA class I and class II types were obtained from metadata supplied by the sample provider rather than from assay-based typing. The repertoires were released in a freely available public database meant as a resource for research on the immune response to SARS-CoV-2. The dataset comprised deeply sampled blood TCRbeta repertoires from subjects exposed to, actively infected with, or recovered from COVID-19.

What the work shows at the level of the full study, not this receptor alone: Clinical and demographic metadata were provided uncurated, with the amount varying by source and participant.

Trimming leaves V shorter by 6 bases and J shorter by 7 bases, with the junction holding 12 bases beyond the gene matches. From the germline V gene, CDR1 is MNHEY and CDR2 is SVGEGT. The CDR3 measures 15 amino acids from cysteine to phenylalanine. CDR3 DNA is the only sequence kept; it has 45 bases, read in frame from the first base. TCRbeta CDR3 regions were amplified from genomic DNA using the immunoSEQ Assay, a bias-controlled multiplex PCR. The source study handled its data this way. The number of nucleated cells in each sample was estimated from the amplification of reference gene primers within the assay. Sequence reads were collapsed and filtered to measure the absolute abundance of every unique TCRbeta CDR3 rearrangement. Productive Simpson clonality was computed per sample as the square root of Simpson's diversity index over productive rearrangements. TCRdb holds this immuneACCESS table with in-frame rearrangements only. Some clones are missing; in checked studies, unresolved V genes explain under half, and the rest has no known cause. That table is the source of V, J and clone size, and D and trimming were worked out from the DNA. The sample includes about 670,000 clones, with more than 80% observed a single time. The ten largest clones represent about 0.26% of the sample.

Collaborating institutions collected whole blood in K2EDTA tubes following their own protocols. Collaborator samples were shipped for TCRbeta analysis as frozen whole blood, isolated PBMCs, or DNA extracted from either sample type. The sequence was collected from a woman under 30 with acute or convalescent COVID-19. The chain couples TRBV6-2 or TRBV6-3 to TRBJ1-1, with 9 central nucleotides matching TRBD1. Sequenced material: peripheral blood. The DNA is TGTGCCAGCAGATACGGACAGGGGAGAAGAAGTGAAGCTTTCTTT. It codes for CASRYGQGRRSEAFF.